The 2 T cell receptor beta chains below come from one sample, sequenced in a study of T cell clonality in common variable immunodeficiency. Here immunoSEQ multiplex PCR was the method, and the copy in TCRdb shows in-frame clones only, minus some. Listed for the sample are some 80,000 clones, none seen a single time. Sequencing used peripheral blood mononuclear cells. The source of these receptors is a person aged 18 to 75 in good health.

This clone was detected ten times or more. The covered CDR3 bases are TGCAGCGTAGAGCAGGGATCTCACACTGAA. This gives the protein CSVEQGSHTE. The complete CDR3 reads CSVEQGSHTEAFF. The V and J genes are TRBV29-1 and TRBJ1-1, with D possibly TRBD1 on 5 matching bases. The observed sequence ends 3 residues before the CDR3 terminus, with the missing tail filled in from the germline J gene. The CDR3 has 13 residues. Germline V gene data show CDR1 as SQVTM and CDR2 as ANQGSEA. V was trimmed by 6 bases and J by 3 bases, leaving 14 bases between them.

This clone was detected ten times or more. From the germline J gene comes the end of the CDR3, since the read stops 3 residues before it. The chain uses TRBV18 and TRBJ1-1; D unresolved. Germline CDR1 reads KGHSH; CDR2 reads LQKENI. The CDR3 sequence is 13 residues long. The sequenced part of the CDR3 DNA is TGTGCCAGCTCCCTAGGGCCGGGAGCGGGA. Amino acids: CASSLGPGAG. In full, the CDR3 reads CASSLGPGAGAFF. Using reference TRBV18 and TRBJ1-1 for the parts outside the CDR3, the full variable domain is NAGVMQNPRHLVRRRGQEARLRCSPMKGHSHVYWYRQLPEEGLKFMVYLQKENIIDESGMPKERFSAEFPKEGPSILRIQQVVRGDSAAYFCASSLGPGAGAFFGQGTRLTVV.